Listed here are 19 T cell receptor beta chains from one sample, sequenced in a study of blood T cell repertoires in COVID-19. Only in-frame clones appear in the TCRdb table, and some are missing; sequencing was by immunoSEQ multiplex PCR. The sample lists 95,000 or so clones; about four fifths were seen once. The material sequenced was peripheral blood. These receptors originate from a man older than 75 with COVID-19, enrolled during active disease.

V gene TRBV7-2 combines with J gene TRBJ2-5; D unclear. V lost 6 bases and J 5 bases, leaving 10 bases between the germline ends. The germline CDR1 and CDR2 sequences are SGHTA and FQGNSA. The CDR3 has 12 residues. CDR3 in amino acids: CASRMIGETQYF. The CDR3 bases are TGTGCCAGCAGGATGATCGGGGAGACCCAGTACTTC.

This chain uses TRBV5-1 with TRBJ2-2; D is possibly TRBD2 (5 bases). V lost 3 bases to trimming and J lost 0 bases, with 9 bases between them. The germline CDR1 and CDR2 sequences are SGHRS and YFSETQ. The CDR3 sequence is 15 residues long. The CDR3 nucleotides read TGCGCCAGCAGCTCCCCGGGGTCGAACACCGGGGAGCTGTTTTTT. This gives the protein CASSSPGSNTGELFF. The entire variable domain, with the rest obtained from reference TRBV5-1 and TRBJ2-2, is as follows: KAGVTQTPRYLIKTRGQQVTLSCSPISGHRSVSWYQQTPGQGLQFLFEYFSETQRNKGNFPGRFSGRQFSNSRSEMNVSTLELGDSALYLCASSSPGSNTGELFFGEGSRLTVL.

The rearrangement joins TRBV11-3 to TRBJ2-3; 7 bases align to TRBD1. The germline gives CDR1 SGHNT, CDR2 YENEEA. The CDR3 length is 14 residues. After removal of 4 bases from V and 4 bases from J, the junction contained 5 bases not matched to a gene. The DNA for the CDR3 is TGTGCCAGCAGCTCAGACAGGGTTGCAGATACGCAGTATTTT. Amino acids: CASSSDRVADTQYF.

This rearrangement joins TRBV6-2 or TRBV6-3 to TRBJ2-2, with a tentative D call TRBD1 (6 bases). The CDR3 is 13 residues long. Germline CDR1 reads MNHEY; CDR2 reads SVGEGT. The germline V and J ends were trimmed by 5 bases and 5 bases, with 9 bases remaining between them. CDR3: CASSPQGTGELFF. In DNA, the CDR3 is TGTGCCAGCAGTCCCCAGGGGACCGGGGAGCTGTTTTTT.

This clone is a singleton in its sample. The chain couples TRBV3-1 (or the pseudogene TRBV3-2) to TRBJ1-6, with a tentative D call TRBD1 (5 bases). The CDR3 length is 16 residues. The germline gives CDR1 LGHDT, CDR2 YNNKEL (reference sequence). Trimming took off 4 bases at V and 7 bases at J, with 17 bases between the two ends. CDR3 DNA sequence: TGTGCCAGCAGCCGCTATGACAGCATATTCAATTCACCCCTCCACTTT. Translated: CASSRYDSIFNSPLHF.

The chain has TRBV7-6 and TRBJ2-3, with D tentatively TRBD1 (5 bases). The germline V and J ends were trimmed by 1 base and 1 base, with 6 bases remaining between them. The germline V gene encodes CDR1 SGHVS and CDR2 FNYEAQ. This CDR3 has 14 amino acids. The CDR3 reads CASSLVGGTDTQYF. CDR3 nucleotides: TGTGCCAGCAGCTTAGTAGGGGGCACAGATACGCAGTATTTT.

The rearrangement links TRBV4-3 to TRBJ2-5; 7 positions agree with TRBD2. The CDR3 extends over 14 amino acids. The V segment lost 8 bases and the J segment 1 base; nucleotides outside the gene matches: 7. Germline CDR1 LGHNA, CDR2 YSLEER. In DNA form, the CDR3 reads TGCGCCAGCGCGGGGGATCAAACCCAAGAGACCCAGTACTTC. Its protein is CASAGDQTQETQYF.

This chain connects TRBV5-1 to TRBJ2-3, with D unclear. Between the trimmed V and J ends, which lost 0 bases and 5 bases, there was a span of 7 bases. This CDR3 is 13 amino acids long. Germline V gene lookup returns CDR1 SGHRS and CDR2 YFSETQ. Here the CDR3 reads CASSLASGDTQYF. In DNA, the CDR3 is TGCGCCAGCAGCTTGGCCTCGGGAGATACGCAGTATTTT.

This chain connects TRBV5-4 to TRBJ2-7, with 9 bases aligning to TRBD1. V was clipped by 0 bases and J by 11 bases; unmatched bases: 9. The CDR3 sequence is 14 residues long. The germline CDR1 and CDR2 sequences are SGHNT and YYREEE (reference sequence). Here the CDR3 reads CASSLDRGQPWKYF. The CDR3 coding sequence is TGTGCCAGCAGCTTGGACAGGGGGCAACCGTGGAAGTACTTC.

This clone has more than one count but fewer than ten. This chain joins TRBV7-9 and TRBJ2-7; the D is unclear. Trimming cost V 4 bases and J 2 bases, with 18 bases left between them. CDR1 and CDR2 (germline): SEHNR, FQNEAQ (reference sequence). This CDR3 is built from 16 residues. CDR3: CASSSLQKGPTYEQYF. Written as DNA, the CDR3 is TGTGCCAGCAGCTCGTTACAGAAAGGTCCCACCTACGAGCAGTACTTC.

This clone was seen a few times. This rearrangement joins TRBV5-1 to TRBJ2-7, with 9 bases that match TRBD1. The CDR3 extends over 15 amino acids. The trim removed 3 bases at V and 4 bases at J, leaving 8 bases unmatched. Germline-derived CDR1 and CDR2 are SGHRS and YFSETQ. For the CDR3, the DNA is TGCGCCAGCAGCTCGACCGGGACAGGGAGTTACGAGCAGTACTTC. This sequence encodes CASSSTGTGSYEQYF. The entire variable domain, with the rest obtained from reference TRBV5-1 and TRBJ2-7, is as follows: KAGVTQTPRYLIKTRGQQVTLSCSPISGHRSVSWYQQTPGQGLQFLFEYFSETQRNKGNFPGRFSGRQFSNSRSEMNVSTLELGDSALYLCASSSTGTGSYEQYFGPGTRLTVT.

A note on this clone: The sample carries other DNA sequences with the same CDR3. The rearrangement joins TRBV5-1 to TRBJ1-5; tentatively, D is TRBD1 (5 bases). Germline loops: CDR1 SGHRS, CDR2 YFSETQ. Trimming took off 0 bases at V and 1 base at J, with 8 bases between the two ends. CDR3 length: 15 residues. The CDR3 sequence is CASSLVPGSNQPQHF. In DNA, the CDR3 is TGCGCCAGCAGCTTGGTTCCAGGGAGCAATCAGCCCCAGCATTTT. Variable domain in full (rest from reference TRBV5-1 and TRBJ1-5): KAGVTQTPRYLIKTRGQQVTLSCSPISGHRSVSWYQQTPGQGLQFLFEYFSETQRNKGNFPGRFSGRQFSNSRSEMNVSTLELGDSALYLCASSLVPGSNQPQHFGDGTRLSIL.

The genes are TRBV5-1 and TRBJ2-2; 10 bases map to TRBD2. The CDR3 spans 15 residues. The trim removed 6 bases at V and 5 bases at J, leaving 7 bases unmatched. CDR1 and CDR2 (germline): SGHRS, YFSETQ. For the CDR3, the DNA is TGCGCCAGCACCCGAGCGGGGGGGCGGACCGGGGAGCTGTTTTTT. Its protein product is CASTRAGGRTGELFF.

The chain combines TRBV11-2 with TRBJ2-2; 7 nucleotides match TRBD1. The length of the CDR3 is 17 residues. V was pared by 1 base and J by 4 bases, with 9 bases of the junction left unmatched. The germline CDR1 and CDR2 sequences are SGHAT and FQNNGV. CDR3 sequence: CASSLGSGTVLTGELFF. CDR3 nucleotides: TGTGCCAGCAGCTTAGGATCCGGGACAGTGCTCACCGGGGAGCTGTTTTTT.

V gene TRBV7-6 combines with J gene TRBJ2-7; possibly TRBD2 for D (5 bases). The V end was cut by 1 base, the J end by 3 bases, with 10 bases between. The CDR3 length is 14 residues. Germline CDR1 SGHVS, CDR2 FNYEAQ. For the CDR3, the DNA is TGTGCCAGCAGCTTAGTGTCCGGGGACTACGAGCAGTACTTC. Amino acids: CASSLVSGDYEQYF. The variable domain in full, completed from reference TRBV7-6 and TRBJ2-7, reads GAGVSQSPRYKVTKRGQDVALRCDPISGHVSLYWYRQALGQGPEFLTYFNYEAQQDKSGLPNDRFSAERPEGSISTLTIQRTEQRDSAMYRCASSLVSGDYEQYFGPGTRLTVT.

The rearrangement links TRBV20-1 to TRBJ1-2; D is perhaps TRBD1 (5 bases). CDR3 length equals 11 residues. The germline V gene encodes CDR1 DFQATT and CDR2 SNEGSKA (reference sequence). V lost 5 bases, J lost 14 bases, and 18 bases lay in between. CDR3 loop: CSAPPRAGQTF. Here the CDR3 DNA reads TGCAGTGCTCCACCTCGTGCAGGACAAACCTTC.

Comment on this clone: This may come from a read error, since a much larger clone is one base off. The chain carries TRBV2 and TRBJ1-3, with 10 bases aligning to TRBD1. The CDR3 covers 14 residues. V shed 4 bases, J shed 4 bases, and the junction held 1 base outside the gene matches. The germline V gene encodes CDR1 SNHLY and CDR2 FYNNEI. This CDR3 reads CASSGTGGGNTIYF. Written as DNA, the CDR3 is TGTGCCAGCAGTGGGACAGGGGGAGGAAACACCATATATTTT.

V is TRBV5-1 and J is TRBJ1-6; no definite D call. This CDR3 comprises 15 residues. Trimming shortened V by 4 bases and J by 11 bases, and 19 bases separated the two germline ends. The germline CDR1 and CDR2 sequences are SGHRS and YFSETQ. CDR3 coding DNA: TGCGCCAGCAGCGCGGGCCTGACTAGGGAGCCACCCCTCCACTTT. Protein sequence: CASSAGLTREPPLHF.

The chain recombines TRBV14 with TRBJ2-3; 8 bases map to TRBD2. V was clipped by 3 bases and J by 11 bases; unmatched bases: 22. This CDR3 is 18 amino acids long. Looked up from germline, CDR1 is SGHDN and CDR2 is FVKESK. In nucleotides, the CDR3 is TGTGCCAGCAGCCAGCCCGTCCTTTTAGCGGGACCCGATAGGAGGCAGTATTTT. It encodes CASSQPVLLAGPDRRQYF.